The text below deals with one TCR beta chain. As yet, its antigen is unknown. RNA transcripts provided the source from which TCR beta CDR3 regions were amplified. A set of HTBI primers served as the primers for a first-round RT-PCR of the TCR CDR3. MiXCR, applied by TCRdb to the multiplex PCR reads, yields one record per CDR3 protein. The table has 96,000 or so distinct CDR3 sequences, roughly half seen once. The sample is drawn from a study of T cells in Graves' hyperthyroidism and ophthalmopathy. Hyperthyroidism patients were newly diagnosed, had disease duration under 2 months, and were aged 18 to 65 years. Lactation, pregnancy, other autoimmune disease or uncontrolled infection led to exclusion of patients. Findings and caveats of the study: In validation, the model predicted ophthalmopathy. These predictions came a median approximately 6.5 months before onset.

This clonotype originated in a woman aged 40 to 50 with Graves' hyperthyroidism. Sequenced material: blood.

DNA for the CDR3: TGTGCCATCAGTGCTAGACAGGGTAATTCACCCCTCCACTTT. This sequence encodes CAISARQGNSPLHF. The rearrangement joins TRBV10-3 to TRBJ1-6; TRBD1 matches 7 bases. The CDR3 has 14 residues. The germline V gene has CDR1 ENHRY and CDR2 SYGVKD. The V and J ends lost 4 bases and 6 bases, in that order; junction bases with no gene match: 3.